These 8 T cell receptor beta chains came from one sample sequenced in a study of glioma-infiltrating T cells. Amplification of TCR alpha and beta CDR3 regions from RNA used iRepertoire nested multiplex PCR. MiXCR was run by TCRdb on the multiplex PCR reads, yielding one entry per CDR3 protein. Altogether approximately 190,000 distinct CDR3 sequences are present, 32% being singletons, with the ten largest covering roughly 21%. Input material: glioma tissue, nonneoplastic brain tissue, or PBMCs (not recorded which). Receptors originate from a human donor with low-grade glioma or glioblastoma, undergoing nonglioma brain surgery, or in good health (not recorded which).

On this clonotype: A single base separates this from a much larger clone, so it may be a read error. This chain connects TRBV6-2 or TRBV6-3 to TRBJ2-5; 7 nucleotides line up with TRBD2. Germline loops: CDR1 MNHEY, CDR2 SVGEGT. V trimming: 5 bases; J trimming: 7 bases; junction bases outside the gene matches: 7. CDR3 length: 13 residues. The CDR3 sequence is CASSGLGEGTQYF. The DNA for the CDR3 is TGTGCCAGCAGTGGACTAGGGGAAGGGACCCAGTACTTC.

This clonotype was found a few times. This chain links TRBV5-1 with TRBJ2-5; 10 positions match TRBD2. Germline V gives CDR1 SGHRS, CDR2 YFSETQ. V gave up 0 bases and J gave up 5 bases; unmatched junction bases: 4. CDR3 length equals 15 residues. This CDR3 reads CASSLEPAGGETQYF. DNA of the CDR3: TGCGCCAGCAGCTTGGAGCCAGCGGGAGGGGAGACCCAGTACTTC.

At least ten counts were recorded for this clonotype. V and J are TRBV7-2 and TRBJ1-6; 9 bases match TRBD1. Trimming cost V 4 bases and J 6 bases; bases outside gene matches: 7. The CDR3 covers 16 residues. Germline CDR1 reads SGHTA; CDR2 reads FQGNSA. CDR3 nucleotide sequence: TGTGCCAGCAGCTCGACAGGGGGGACGGGTAATTCACCCCTCCACTTT. Amino acid sequence: CASSSTGGTGNSPLHF.

This clonotype was observed many times. The chain joins TRBV6-6 to TRBJ2-1; TRBD2 matches at 9 bases. The germline CDR1 and CDR2 sequences are MNHNY and SVGAGI (reference sequence). V lost 0 bases and J lost 5; bases outside the gene matches: 2. CDR3 length: 15 amino acids. The CDR3 sequence is CASSYSTSGNNEQFF. CDR3 in DNA: TGTGCCAGCAGTTACTCGACTAGCGGAAACAATGAGCAGTTCTTC.

This clonotype was seen repeatedly, ten times or more. The chain couples TRBV14 to TRBJ1-1; tentative D call: TRBD1 (5 bases). V was clipped by 3 bases and J by 4 bases, with 12 bases between them. The length of the CDR3 is 14 residues. CDR1 and CDR2 from the germline V gene are SGHDN and FVKESK. The CDR3 reads CASSHNKGSTEAFF. CDR3 sequence (DNA): TGTGCCAGCAGCCACAATAAGGGGTCCACTGAAGCTTTCTTT.

Details on this clonotype: The junction differs from germline at one of its ends, possibly a read error. V and J are TRBV12-3 or TRBV12-4 and TRBJ2-7, with D uncertain. The CDR3 contains 13 residues. CDR3 protein: CASGLRGVYEQYF. The CDR3 DNA follows: TGTGCCAGCGGTTTAAGAGGAGTCTACGAGCAGTACTTC.

The chain recombines TRBV6-2 or TRBV6-3 with TRBJ2-5; D not resolved. V gave up 6 bases and J gave up 4 bases, with 15 bases separating them. The CDR3 is 14 amino acids. Germline V gives CDR1 MNHEY, CDR2 SVGEGT. The CDR3: CASRSRTMGETQYF. The CDR3 nucleotides are TGTGCCAGCAGATCTCGGACGATGGGAGAGACCCAGTACTTC.

The sample holds many counts of this clonotype. J is TRBJ2-1 and V is TRBV19; 8 positions match TRBD2. This CDR3 region has 16 residues. V lost 7 bases, J lost 9 bases, and 17 bases stayed unmatched. Germline V gives CDR1 LNHDA, CDR2 SQIVND (reference sequence). CDR3 protein: CASTPISGRESVEQFF. The CDR3 nucleotides are TGTGCCAGTACCCCGATCAGCGGGAGAGAAAGCGTTGAGCAGTTCTTC.